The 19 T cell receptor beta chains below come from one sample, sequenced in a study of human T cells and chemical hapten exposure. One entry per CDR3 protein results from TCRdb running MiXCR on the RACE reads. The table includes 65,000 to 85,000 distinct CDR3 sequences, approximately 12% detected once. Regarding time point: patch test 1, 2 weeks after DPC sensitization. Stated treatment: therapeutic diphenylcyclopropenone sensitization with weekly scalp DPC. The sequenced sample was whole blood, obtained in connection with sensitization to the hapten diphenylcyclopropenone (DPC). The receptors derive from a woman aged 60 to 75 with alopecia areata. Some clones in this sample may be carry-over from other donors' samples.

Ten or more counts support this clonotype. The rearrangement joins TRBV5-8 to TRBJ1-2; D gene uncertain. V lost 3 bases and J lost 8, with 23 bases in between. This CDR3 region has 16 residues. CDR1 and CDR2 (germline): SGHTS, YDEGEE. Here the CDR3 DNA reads TGTGCCAGCAGCTCCAAGCGCCTATGGGCGCCAGACGGCTACACCTTC. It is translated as CASSSKRLWAPDGYTF.

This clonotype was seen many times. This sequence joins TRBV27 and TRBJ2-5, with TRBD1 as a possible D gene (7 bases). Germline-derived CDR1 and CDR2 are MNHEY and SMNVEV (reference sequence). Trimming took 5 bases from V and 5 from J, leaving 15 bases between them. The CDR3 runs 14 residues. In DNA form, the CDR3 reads TGTGCCAGCAGTAAAGGCAGGGGGGTGGAGACCCAGTACTTC. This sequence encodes CASSKGRGVETQYF.

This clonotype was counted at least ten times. The CDR3 bases are TGTGCCAGCAGAGGACAGGGGGACTATGGCTACACCTTC. Encoded protein: CASRGQGDYGYTF. This chain links TRBV12-3 or TRBV12-4 with TRBJ1-2; TRBD1 matches at 10 bases. J gave up 3 bases and V 6 bases, and 1 base lay outside the gene matches. The CDR3 contains 13 residues.

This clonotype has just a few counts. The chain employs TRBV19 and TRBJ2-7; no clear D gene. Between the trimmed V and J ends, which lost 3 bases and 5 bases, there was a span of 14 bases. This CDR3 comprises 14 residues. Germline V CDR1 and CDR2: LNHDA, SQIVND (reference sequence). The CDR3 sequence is CASSIGALFNEQYF. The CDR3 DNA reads TGTGCCAGTAGTATCGGAGCCCTCTTCAACGAGCAGTACTTC. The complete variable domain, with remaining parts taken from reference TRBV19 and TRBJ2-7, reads DGGITQSPKYLFRKEGQNVTLSCEQNLNHDAMYWYRQDPGQGLRLIYYSQIVNDFQKGDIAEGYSVSREKKESFPLTVTSAQKNPTAFYLCASSIGALFNEQYFGPGTRLTVT.

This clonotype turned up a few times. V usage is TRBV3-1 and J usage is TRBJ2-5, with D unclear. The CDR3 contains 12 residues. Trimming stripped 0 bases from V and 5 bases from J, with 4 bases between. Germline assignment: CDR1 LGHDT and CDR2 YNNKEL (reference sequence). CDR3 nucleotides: TGTGCCAGCAGCCAAGATGTGGAGACCCAGTACTTC. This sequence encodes CASSQDVETQYF.

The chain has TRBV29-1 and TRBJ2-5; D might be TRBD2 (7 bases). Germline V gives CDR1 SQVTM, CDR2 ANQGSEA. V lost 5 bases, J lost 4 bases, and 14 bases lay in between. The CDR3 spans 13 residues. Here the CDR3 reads CSVTGGPGETQYF. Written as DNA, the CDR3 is TGCAGCGTTACCGGGGGGCCTGGAGAGACCCAGTACTTC.

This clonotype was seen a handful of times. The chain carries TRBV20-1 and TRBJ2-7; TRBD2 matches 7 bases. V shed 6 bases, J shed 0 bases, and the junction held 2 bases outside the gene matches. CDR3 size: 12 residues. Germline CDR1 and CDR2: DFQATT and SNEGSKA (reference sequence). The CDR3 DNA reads TGCAGTGCGAGCGGGGCCTCCTACGAGCAGTACTTC. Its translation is CSASGASYEQYF.

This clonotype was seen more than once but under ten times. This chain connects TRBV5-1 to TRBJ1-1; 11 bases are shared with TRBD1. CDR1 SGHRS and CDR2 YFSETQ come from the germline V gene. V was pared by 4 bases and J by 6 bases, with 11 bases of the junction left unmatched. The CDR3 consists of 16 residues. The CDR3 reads CASSPLSGQGAPEAFF. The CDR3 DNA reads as TGCGCCAGCAGCCCCTTATCCGGACAGGGGGCACCTGAAGCTTTCTTT.

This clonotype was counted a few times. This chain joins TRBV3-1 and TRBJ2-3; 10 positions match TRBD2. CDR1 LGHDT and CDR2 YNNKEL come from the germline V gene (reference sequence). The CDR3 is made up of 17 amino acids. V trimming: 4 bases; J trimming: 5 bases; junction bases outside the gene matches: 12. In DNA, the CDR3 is TGTGCCAGCAGCCTGATTAGCGGGGGGATATCGGGAGATACGCAGTATTTT. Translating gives CASSLISGGISGDTQYF.

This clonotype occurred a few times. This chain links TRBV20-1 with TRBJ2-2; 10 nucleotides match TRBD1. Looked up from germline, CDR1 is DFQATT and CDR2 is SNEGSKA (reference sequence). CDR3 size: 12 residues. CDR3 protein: CRGQGQMGELFF. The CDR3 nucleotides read TGCAGGGGACAGGGGCAGATGGGGGAGCTGTTTTTT.

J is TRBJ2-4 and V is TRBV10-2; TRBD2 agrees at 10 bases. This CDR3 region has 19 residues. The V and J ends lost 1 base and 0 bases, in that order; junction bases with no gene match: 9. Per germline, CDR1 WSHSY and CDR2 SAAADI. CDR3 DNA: TGCGCCAGCAGTGAGTGGCTAGCGGGGGCCACTATAGCCAAAAACATTCAGTACTTC. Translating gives CASSEWLAGATIAKNIQYF.

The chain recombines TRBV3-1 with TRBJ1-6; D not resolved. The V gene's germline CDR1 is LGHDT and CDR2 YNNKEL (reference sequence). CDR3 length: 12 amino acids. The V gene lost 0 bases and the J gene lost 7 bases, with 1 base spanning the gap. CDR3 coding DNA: TGTGCCAGCAGCCAAGAAAATTCACCCCTCCACTTT. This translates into CASSQENSPLHF.

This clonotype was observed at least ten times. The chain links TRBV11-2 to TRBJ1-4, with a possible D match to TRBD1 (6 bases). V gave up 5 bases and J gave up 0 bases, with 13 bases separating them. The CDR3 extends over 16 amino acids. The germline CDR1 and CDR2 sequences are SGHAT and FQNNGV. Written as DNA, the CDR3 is TGTGCCAGCAGCCCGCGACAGGAACCAACTAATGAAAAACTGTTTTTT. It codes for CASSPRQEPTNEKLFF.

The CDR3 sequence is CASSLRSGELFF. As DNA, the CDR3 is TGTGCCAGCAGCTTAAGGTCCGGGGAGCTGTTTTTT. This chain uses TRBV7-3 with TRBJ2-2; D is undetermined. V lost 1 base, J lost 6 bases, and 3 bases lay in between. From germline, CDR1 is SGHTA and CDR2 FQGTGA. CDR3 length: 12 amino acids.

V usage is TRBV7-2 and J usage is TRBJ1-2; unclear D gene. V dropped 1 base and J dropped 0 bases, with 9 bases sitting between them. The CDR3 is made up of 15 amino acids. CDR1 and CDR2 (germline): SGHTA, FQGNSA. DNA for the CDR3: TGTGCCAGCAGCTTAGTAGACGTAGCTAACTATGGCTACACCTTC. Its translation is CASSLVDVANYGYTF. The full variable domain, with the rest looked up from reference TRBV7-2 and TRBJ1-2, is GAGVSQSPSNKVTEKGKDVELRCDPISGHTALYWYRQSLGQGLEFLIYFQGNSAPDKSGLPSDRFSAERTGGSVSTLTIQRTQQEDSAVYLCASSLVDVANYGYTFGSGTRLTVV.

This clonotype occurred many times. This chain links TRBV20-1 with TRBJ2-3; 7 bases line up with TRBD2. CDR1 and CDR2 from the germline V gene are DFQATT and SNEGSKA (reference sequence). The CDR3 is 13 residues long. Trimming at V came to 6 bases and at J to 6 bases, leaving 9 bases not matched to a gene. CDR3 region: CSALHLADDTQYF. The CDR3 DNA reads TGCAGTGCCCTCCACCTAGCGGACGATACGCAGTATTTT.

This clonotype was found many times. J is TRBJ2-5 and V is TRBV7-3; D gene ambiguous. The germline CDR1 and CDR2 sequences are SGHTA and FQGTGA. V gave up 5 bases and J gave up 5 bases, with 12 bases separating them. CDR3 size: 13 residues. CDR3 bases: TGTGCCAGCAGCAACGACCCGGCGGAGACCCAGTACTTC. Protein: CASSNDPAETQYF.

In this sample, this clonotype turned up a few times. The CDR3 coding sequence is TGTGCCAGCAAGAGAGGGGTTGGAACAGATACGCAGTATTTT. Residues: CASKRGVGTDTQYF. This rearrangement joins TRBV7-3 to TRBJ2-3; tentatively, D is TRBD1 or TRBD2 (5 bases each). This CDR3 is 14 amino acids long. V dropped 7 bases and J dropped 3 bases, with 14 bases sitting between them. CDR1 is SGHTA and CDR2 is FQGTGA in the germline V gene.

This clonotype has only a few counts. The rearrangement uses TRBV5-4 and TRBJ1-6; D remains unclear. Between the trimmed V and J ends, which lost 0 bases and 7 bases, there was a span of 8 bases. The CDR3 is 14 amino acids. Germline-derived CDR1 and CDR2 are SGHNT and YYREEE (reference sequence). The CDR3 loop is CASSLVPGNSPLHF. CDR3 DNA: TGTGCCAGCAGCTTGGTCCCGGGGAATTCACCCCTCCACTTT.